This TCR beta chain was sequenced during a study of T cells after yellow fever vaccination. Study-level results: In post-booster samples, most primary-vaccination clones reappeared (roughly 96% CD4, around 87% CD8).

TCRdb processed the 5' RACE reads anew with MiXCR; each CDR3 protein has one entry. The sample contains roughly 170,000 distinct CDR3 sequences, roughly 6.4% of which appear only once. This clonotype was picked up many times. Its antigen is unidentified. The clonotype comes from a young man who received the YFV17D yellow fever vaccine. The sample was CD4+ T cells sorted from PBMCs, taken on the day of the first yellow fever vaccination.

Here the CDR3 reads CSVVSGYGTQYF. The CDR3 bases are TGCAGCGTTGTTTCAGGGTATGGGACCCAGTACTTC. The chain has TRBV29-1 and TRBJ2-5; D possibly corresponds to TRBD1 (5 bases). The germline V gene has CDR1 SQVTM and CDR2 ANQGSEA. There are 12 residues in the CDR3. V was clipped by 4 bases and J by 7 bases, with 13 bases between them.